The 14 T cell receptor beta chains in this list originate from one sample, sequenced in a study of shared clonotypes between healthy human individuals. The repertoire was sequenced with immunoSEQ multiplex PCR; TCRdb's copy has only in-frame clones and lacks some. This sample yields hundreds of thousands of clones, of which less than 85% are seen a single time; about 10% belongs to the top ten. The sample taken for sequencing was memory CD4+ T cells sorted from blood. Regarding subset: CD45RA-negative fraction. The receptors were gathered from a man under 40 in good health.

V usage is TRBV2 and J usage is TRBJ1-3, with D maybe TRBD1 (6 bases). V lost 6 bases and J lost 0, with 12 bases in between. CDR3 size: 15 residues. Germline V CDR1 and CDR2: SNHLY, FYNNEI. The CDR3 bases are TGTGCCAGCAGAAGGACAGACCACTCTGGAAACACCATATATTTT. Encoded protein: CASRRTDHSGNTIYF.

This clone was seen ten or more times. The chain joins TRBV6-1 to TRBJ1-5; possible D gene TRBD1, 6 bases. CDR1 MNHNS and CDR2 SASEGT come from the germline V gene. This CDR3 spans 16 amino acids. The V gene lost 3 bases and the J gene lost 6 bases, with 18 bases spanning the gap. CDR3 amino acids: CASSDPRQGSVQPQHF. CDR3 nucleotides: TGTGCCAGCAGTGATCCCCGTCAGGGGAGTGTTCAGCCCCAGCATTTT.

This sequence joins TRBV9 and TRBJ2-2, with a weak D call TRBD2 (6 bases). Looked up from germline, CDR1 is SGDLS and CDR2 is YYNGEE. The CDR3 extends over 16 amino acids. Trimming cost V 1 base and J 2 bases, with 12 bases left between them. CDR3 sequence: CASSVSVAENTGELFF. The DNA for the CDR3 is TGTGCCAGCAGCGTATCAGTAGCGGAAAACACCGGGGAGCTGTTTTTT.

This chain connects TRBV2 to TRBJ2-2; the D gene is possibly TRBD1 (5 bases). V gave up 8 bases and J gave up 2 bases, with 12 bases separating them. There are 14 residues in the CDR3. CDR1 is SNHLY, CDR2 FYNNEI, per germline. CDR3 coding DNA: TGTGCCAGCGGACAAGCCACAAACACCGGGGAGCTGTTTTTT. Its protein product is CASGQATNTGELFF.

This clone was seen a few times. The rearrangement joins TRBV29-1 to TRBJ2-7; D gene ambiguous. Trimming removed 4 bases at V and 3 bases at J, with 10 bases between. The CDR3 is 12 amino acids. The V gene's germline CDR1 is SQVTM and CDR2 ANQGSEA. The CDR3 reads CSVGPNYYEQYF. Written as DNA, the CDR3 is TGCAGCGTTGGGCCCAACTACTACGAGCAGTACTTC.

The chain employs TRBV28 and TRBJ2-1; TRBD2 matches 13 bases. The V gene's germline CDR1 is MDHEN and CDR2 SYDVKM. The CDR3 has 17 residues. Trimming at V came to 2 bases and at J to 6 bases, leaving 7 bases not matched to a gene. The CDR3 DNA reads TGTGCCAGCAGTTTAAGGATACTAGCGGGAGGGGGCAATGAGCAGTTCTTC. It translates to CASSLRILAGGGNEQFF.

The chain uses TRBV4-2 and TRBJ2-7, with TRBD1 as a possible D gene (6 bases). Per the germline V gene, CDR1 is LGHNA and CDR2 is YNFKEQ. Trimming took off 0 bases at V and 3 bases at J, with 6 bases between the two ends. CDR3 length: 13 amino acids. In DNA, the CDR3 is TGTGCCAGCAGCCAAGAACAGGGCTACGAGCAGTACTTC. It yields the protein CASSQEQGYEQYF.

V is TRBV6-1 and J is TRBJ2-7, with 8 bases lining up with TRBD2. From germline, CDR1 is MNHNS and CDR2 SASEGT. The V gene end was trimmed by 2 bases and the J gene end by 0 bases; junction bases not matched to a gene: 15. The CDR3 totals 19 residues. This CDR3 reads CASSERGGKSGRTSYEQYF. The CDR3 nucleotides are TGTGCCAGCAGTGAACGGGGCGGAAAGAGCGGGAGAACCTCCTACGAGCAGTACTTC.

The chain couples TRBV29-1 to TRBJ1-2; D may be TRBD1 (6 bases). Germline-derived CDR1 and CDR2 are SQVTM and ANQGSEA. V lost 8 bases and J lost 3, with 19 bases in between. The CDR3 sequence is 14 residues long. CDR3 sequence (DNA): TGCAGCTCCTCGGGGGGGGCCCCTTACTATGGCTACACCTTC. Its protein is CSSSGGAPYYGYTF. Full variable domain (remainder filled in from reference TRBV29-1 and TRBJ1-2): SAVISQKPSRDICQRGTSLTIQCQVDSQVTMMFWYRQQPGQSLTLIATANQGSEATYESGFVIDKFPISRPNLTFSTLTVSNMSPEDSSIYLCSSSGGAPYYGYTFGSGTRLTVV.

This clone was recorded only once. This chain connects TRBV5-1 to TRBJ2-3; tentative D call: TRBD1 (5 bases). Deletions cut 1 base from V and 2 bases from J, with 14 bases between. The CDR3 is made up of 16 amino acids. The germline CDR1 and CDR2 sequences are SGHRS and YFSETQ. The DNA for the CDR3 is TGCGCCAGCAGCTTGATCTTGTCAGGGTCCACAGATACGCAGTATTTT. Translation: CASSLILSGSTDTQYF. Using reference TRBV5-1 and TRBJ2-3 for the parts outside the CDR3, the full variable domain is KAGVTQTPRYLIKTRGQQVTLSCSPISGHRSVSWYQQTPGQGLQFLFEYFSETQRNKGNFPGRFSGRQFSNSRSEMNVSTLELGDSALYLCASSLILSGSTDTQYFGPGTRLTVL.

The chain uses TRBV5-5 and TRBJ2-1; 8 bases align to TRBD1. CDR1 is SGHKS, CDR2 YYEKEE, per germline (reference sequence). CDR3 length equals 15 residues. Germline trimming cut 2 bases from V and 6 bases from J; bases unmatched to any gene: 7. DNA of the CDR3: TGTGCCAGCAGCTTTCTCCAGGGGGCCATCAATGAGCAGTTCTTC. Translating gives CASSFLQGAINEQFF. Together with reference TRBV5-5 and TRBJ2-1, the CDR3 gives the full variable domain: DAGVTQSPTHLIKTRGQQVTLRCSPISGHKSVSWYQQVLGQGPQFIFQYYEKEERGRGNFPDRFSARQFPNYSSELNVNALLLGDSALYLCASSFLQGAINEQFFGPGTRLTVL.

The rearrangement links TRBV13 to TRBJ2-7; 7 positions agree with TRBD1. This CDR3 region has 16 residues. Germline lookup yields CDR1 PRHDT and CDR2 FYEKMQ (reference sequence). V lost 5 bases, J lost 2 bases, and 12 bases stayed unmatched. Written as DNA, the CDR3 is TGTGCCAGCAGCCGGAAGCAGGGGGACAGTGCCTACGAGCAGTACTTC. Translated, it gives CASSRKQGDSAYEQYF.

Only one count was recorded for this clone. The DNA of the CDR3 is TGTGCCAGCCGCTTCCGCGCAATTAGTTACTATGAGCAGTTCTTC. Translation: CASRFRAISYYEQFF. V is TRBV27 and J is TRBJ2-1; D remains ambiguous. CDR1 and CDR2 (germline): MNHEY, SMNVEV (reference sequence). The CDR3 contains 15 residues. V was cut by 8 bases and J by 8 bases, with 22 bases left in between.

The V call is TRBV7-8, the J call TRBJ1-5; 10 positions agree with TRBD1. From germline, CDR1 is SGHVS and CDR2 FQNEAQ. Germline trimming cut 0 bases from V and 6 bases from J; bases unmatched to any gene: 5. The CDR3 length is 16 residues. The CDR3 is CASSLARTGGSQPQHF. The CDR3 DNA reads as TGTGCCAGCAGCTTAGCACGGACAGGGGGAAGTCAGCCCCAGCATTTT.